This T cell receptor beta chain was sequenced during a study of OX40 agonist ivuxolimab in advanced cancers. Study-wide findings and caveats: Average numbers of expanded clones were greater in CD8+ T cells than in CD4+.

Produced via immunoSEQ multiplex PCR; TCRdb's table is partial and in-frame only. The data contain about 46,000 clones, 70% to 85% of them singletons. Trimming took 6 bases from V and 4 from J, leaving 9 bases between them. CDR3 length equals 11 residues. CDR1 and CDR2 from the germline V gene are SQVTM and ANQGSEA. Comment on this clone: What it recognizes is unknown.

The sequence was obtained from an adult with an advanced solid tumor such as melanoma, head and neck, liver or kidney cancer. Specimen: CD4+ or CD8+ T cells sorted from blood, collected in a trial of the OX40 agonist ivuxolimab. The V and J genes are TRBV29-1 and TRBJ1-2, with unresolved D. The CDR3 reads CSVEHSYGYTF. DNA for the CDR3: TGCAGCGTAGAACACAGCTATGGCTACACCTTC.